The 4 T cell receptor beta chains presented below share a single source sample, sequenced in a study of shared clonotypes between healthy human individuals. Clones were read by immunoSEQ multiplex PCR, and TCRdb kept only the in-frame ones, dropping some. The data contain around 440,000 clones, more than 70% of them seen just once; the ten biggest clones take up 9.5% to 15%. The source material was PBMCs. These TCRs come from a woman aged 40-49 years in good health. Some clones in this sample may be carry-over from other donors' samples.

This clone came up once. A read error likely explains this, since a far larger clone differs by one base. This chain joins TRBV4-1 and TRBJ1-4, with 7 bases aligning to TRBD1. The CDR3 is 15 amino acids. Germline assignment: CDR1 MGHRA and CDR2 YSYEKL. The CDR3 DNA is TGCACCAGCAGCCAACAGGGGAATCGGAATGAAAAACTGTTTTTT. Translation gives CTSSQQGNRNEKLFF.

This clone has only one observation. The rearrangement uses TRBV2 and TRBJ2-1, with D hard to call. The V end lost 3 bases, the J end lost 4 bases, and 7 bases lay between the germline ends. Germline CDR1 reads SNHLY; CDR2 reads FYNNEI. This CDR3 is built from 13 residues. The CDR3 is CASSEWIYNEQFF. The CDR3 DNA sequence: TGTGCCAGCAGTGAGTGGATTTACAATGAGCAGTTCTTC.

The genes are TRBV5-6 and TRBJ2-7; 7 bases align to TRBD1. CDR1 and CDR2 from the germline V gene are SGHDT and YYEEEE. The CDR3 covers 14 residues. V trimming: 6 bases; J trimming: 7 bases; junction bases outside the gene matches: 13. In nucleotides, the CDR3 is TGTGCCAGCACGAGGGGGCTCAATGTAGGGGAGCAGTACTTC. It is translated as CASTRGLNVGEQYF.

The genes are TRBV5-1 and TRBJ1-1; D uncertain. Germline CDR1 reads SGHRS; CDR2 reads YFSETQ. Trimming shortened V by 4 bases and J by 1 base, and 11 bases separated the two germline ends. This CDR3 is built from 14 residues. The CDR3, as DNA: TGCGCCAGCAGCCCGGAAAGACAGAACACTGAAGCTTTCTTT. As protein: CASSPERQNTEAFF.